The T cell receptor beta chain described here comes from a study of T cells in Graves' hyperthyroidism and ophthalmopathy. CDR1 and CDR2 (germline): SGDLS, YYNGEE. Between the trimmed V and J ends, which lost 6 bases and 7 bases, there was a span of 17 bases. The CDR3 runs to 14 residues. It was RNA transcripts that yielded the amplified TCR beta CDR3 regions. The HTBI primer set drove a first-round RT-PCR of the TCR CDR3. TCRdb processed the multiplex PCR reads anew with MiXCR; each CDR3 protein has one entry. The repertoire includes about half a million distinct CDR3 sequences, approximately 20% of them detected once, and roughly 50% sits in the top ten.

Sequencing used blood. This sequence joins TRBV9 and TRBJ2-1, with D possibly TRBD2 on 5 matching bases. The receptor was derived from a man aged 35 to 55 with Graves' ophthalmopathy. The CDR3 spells CASNRETAANEQFF. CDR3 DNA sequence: TGTGCCAGCAACCGGGAAACAGCAGCAAATGAGCAGTTCTTC.